This T cell receptor beta chain was captured by sequencing in a study of early T cells in non-severe SARS-CoV-2 infection. Study in general: Chains stayed unpaired after sequencing of bulk RNA from unsorted whole blood. Regarding the study as a whole: Private and CD4 specificities were missed by VDJdb matching, skewed to anti-spike CD8.

This clonotype was seen many times. Its specificity is not known. The protocol attached unique molecular identifiers to individual cDNA molecules. One entry per CDR3 protein, called by TCRdb with MiXCR from the 5' RACE reads. The sample consists of about 92,000 distinct CDR3 sequences, 11% to 15% of them appearing once. V was trimmed by 2 bases and J by 8 bases, leaving 14 bases between them. From germline, CDR1 is SGDLS and CDR2 YYNGEE. The CDR3 runs 14 residues. This clonotype was obtained from an adult who was a healthcare worker with PCR-confirmed SARS-CoV-2 infection or an uninfected control (not recorded which). The genes are TRBV9 and TRBJ2-1; possible D gene TRBD2, 5 bases. Specimen: whole blood. The CDR3 here is CASSVPSTTDEQFF. The CDR3 DNA is TGTGCCAGCAGCGTTCCTAGCACCACGGATGAGCAGTTCTTC.